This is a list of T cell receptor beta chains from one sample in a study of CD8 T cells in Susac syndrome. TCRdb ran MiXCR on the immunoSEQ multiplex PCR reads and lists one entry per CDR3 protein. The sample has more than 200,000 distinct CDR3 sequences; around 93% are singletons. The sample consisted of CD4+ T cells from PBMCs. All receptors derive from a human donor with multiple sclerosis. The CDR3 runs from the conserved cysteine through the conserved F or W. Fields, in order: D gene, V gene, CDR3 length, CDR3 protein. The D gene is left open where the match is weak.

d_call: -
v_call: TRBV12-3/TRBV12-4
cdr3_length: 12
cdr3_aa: CASTKAGYGYTF

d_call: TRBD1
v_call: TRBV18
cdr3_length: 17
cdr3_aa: CASSPSTDRFANYGYTF

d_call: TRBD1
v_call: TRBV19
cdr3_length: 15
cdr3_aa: CASSRGQGGDEKLFF

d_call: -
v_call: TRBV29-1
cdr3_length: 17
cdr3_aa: CSARGVLGGKSYNEQFF

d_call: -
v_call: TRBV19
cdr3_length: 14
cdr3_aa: CASAEGRLNTEAFF

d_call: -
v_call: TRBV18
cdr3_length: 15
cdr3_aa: CASSPRTGPNTEAFF

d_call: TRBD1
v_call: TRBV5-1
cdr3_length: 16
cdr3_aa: CASSLGDRGPTGELFF

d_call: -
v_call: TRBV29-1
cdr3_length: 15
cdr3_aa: CSAVTGPLNTGELFF

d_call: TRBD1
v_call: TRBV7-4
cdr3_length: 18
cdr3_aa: CASSLAVRGQGSNQPQHF

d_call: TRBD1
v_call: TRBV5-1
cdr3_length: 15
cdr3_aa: CASSRGQIPNYGYTF

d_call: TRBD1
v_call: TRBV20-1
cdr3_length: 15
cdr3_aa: CSAIPGQGYTGELFF

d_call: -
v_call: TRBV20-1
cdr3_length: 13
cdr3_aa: CSAPGGSSYGYTF

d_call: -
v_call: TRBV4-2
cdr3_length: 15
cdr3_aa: CASSQVPGSRETQYF

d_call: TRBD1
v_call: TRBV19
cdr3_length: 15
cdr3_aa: CASSPLQGSWETQYF

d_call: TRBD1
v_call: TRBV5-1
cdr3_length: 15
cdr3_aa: CASSLGGRGQTEAFF

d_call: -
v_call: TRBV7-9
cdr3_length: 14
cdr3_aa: CASSLETDVSPLHF

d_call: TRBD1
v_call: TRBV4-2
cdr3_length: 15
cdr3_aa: CASSQEKTGRQPQHF

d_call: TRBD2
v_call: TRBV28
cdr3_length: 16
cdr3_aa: CASSPQTSGGVDTQYF

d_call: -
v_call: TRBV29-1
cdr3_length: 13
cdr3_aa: CSVEDLGGGGYTF

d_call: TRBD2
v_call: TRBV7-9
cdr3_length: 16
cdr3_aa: CASRPPGTSGYNEQFF

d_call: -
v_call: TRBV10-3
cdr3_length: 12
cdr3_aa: CAIKGRRGEAFF

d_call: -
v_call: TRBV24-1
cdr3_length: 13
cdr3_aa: CATSAGATDTQYF

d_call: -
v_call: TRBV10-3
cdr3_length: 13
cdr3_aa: CAISRDSQETQYF

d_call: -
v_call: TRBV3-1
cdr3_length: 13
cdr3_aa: CASSQVPGAEQYF

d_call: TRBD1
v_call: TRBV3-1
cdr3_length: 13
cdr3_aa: CASSQRQGNIQYF

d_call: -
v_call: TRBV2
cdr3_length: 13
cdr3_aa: CASSEARDTEAFF

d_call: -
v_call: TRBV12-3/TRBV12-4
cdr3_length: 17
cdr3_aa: CASSLGPGGGSNQPQHF

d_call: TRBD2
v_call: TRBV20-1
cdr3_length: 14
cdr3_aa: CSAREGGAKNIQYF

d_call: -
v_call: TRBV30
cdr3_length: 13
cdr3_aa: CAWSVRGAGEQYF

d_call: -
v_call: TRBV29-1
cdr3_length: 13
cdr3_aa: CSGSGALNTEAFF

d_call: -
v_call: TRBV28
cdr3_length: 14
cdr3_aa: CATLPSSGEDGYTF

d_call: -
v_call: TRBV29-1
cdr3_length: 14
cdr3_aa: CSVGSKTRGNTIYF

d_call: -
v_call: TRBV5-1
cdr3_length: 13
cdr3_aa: CASSLEPGNTIYF